This entry describes one T cell receptor beta chain. There are many counts of this clonotype. The specificity of this receptor is unknown. The record has no base qualities; no much larger clone is one base away. Ophthalmopathy patients had moderately to severely active disease, with a Clinical Activity Score of 3 or more, a NOSPECS grade of 4 or more, and a disease duration of less than 3 months. The study excluded patients with uncontrolled infections, other autoimmune diseases, pregnancy or lactation. Diagnoses were based on clinical symptoms, serum thyroxine and TRAb, thyroid ultrasound and orbital computed tomography. Ficoll-Paque density gradient centrifugation was used to isolate PBMCs from around 10 ml of fresh peripheral blood. Total RNA was extracted with Trizol reagent, and quality was checked on an Agilent 2100 Bioanalyzer. The record originates from a study of T cells in Graves' hyperthyroidism and ophthalmopathy (dated by TCRdb to between 2019 and 2020). General notes on the study: Peripheral blood was sampled at the time of initial diagnosis, prior to any treatment. TCR V-J signatures able to tell the groups apart were searched for in a discovery cohort of 90 to 100 patients, of whom under 45 had Graves' ophthalmopathy and about 55 had stable Graves' hyperthyroidism. Prospective prediction of ophthalmopathy was tested in an independent validation cohort of fewer than 20 hyperthyroidism patients and 17 patients who later progressed to ophthalmopathy. For training and testing, the approximately 92 patients in the discovery cohort were randomly divided in a 7:3 ratio. Thyroid tissue and blood T-cell repertoires from more than 5 Graves' hyperthyroidism patients were also compared in the study. Once sampling was done, hyperthyroidism patients were given methimazole at a starting dose of 30 mg daily, whereas ophthalmopathy patients were given high-dose intravenous methylprednisolone. The paper describes TCR Vbeta CDR3 sequencing of 135 peripheral blood samples, made up of 43 ophthalmopathy patients, roughly 72 hyperthyroidism patients and some 17 progressor patients. The full study reports these points: Ophthalmopathy was separated from stable hyperthyroidism by a 13 V-J signature model, with just over 85% sensitivity and about 81% specificity obtained in cross-validation and 80%/75% obtained in testing. Sample size was not statistically predetermined, and investigators were not blinded to group allocation. During validation, the model predicted progression to ophthalmopathy a median of around 7 months ahead of onset, with 70.59% sensitivity and 72.22% specificity. Most expanded thyroid clonotypes (frequency above 0.001) were also found in blood, which suggests that blood repertoires may mirror thyroid immune responses.

TCR beta CDR3 regions were amplified from RNA transcripts. The TCR CDR3 was subjected to a first round of RT-PCR using the HTBI primer set and the Qiagen OneStep RT-PCR kit. The libraries were constructed in a second round of multiplex PCR and then size-selected and purified. The libraries were sequenced on an Illumina HiSeq2000 using paired-end 100 bp reads. From the authors' description of their analysis: SOAPnuke was used to process the raw data, removing reads that contained adapters or uncalled bases, had a mean Phred below 15, or lacked an exact match to the constant primer or identifier. COPE v1.2.5 was used to merge high-quality paired reads, and clonotypes were defined as unique nucleotide sequences. MiTCR v1.1 was used to align clonotypes to the IMGT TRBV, TRBD and TRBJ reference segments. Analysis was restricted to V-J combinations with a frequency above 0.0001, which covered 99% to 99.2% of repertoires. A TCS score was defined as the ratio of F50 (clonal expansion) to E x V (chaos), with BLOSUM62-based TCRdist applied between CDR3 peptides within each V-J. Welch's t-statistics and random forest reduced approximately 520 V-J features to 13, which were used in a naive Bayes classifier (R e1071). The public sequencing data were trimmed at Q25 with fastp and processed into clonotypes with MiXCR by TCRdb, which kept only in-frame beta chains. Entries are consolidated by CDR3 protein sequence, retaining the most common genes and DNA. In this record, the V and J calls reflect TCRdb's handling and not the investigators' own analysis. In all, the sample holds roughly 500,000 distinct CDR3 sequences, and 24% of those were seen once. The ten largest make up about 11% of the sample.

In the germline V gene (reference sequence), CDR1 corresponds to DFQATT and CDR2 to SNEGSKA. Taken from cysteine to phenylalanine, the CDR3 has 14 residues. Left in the record is the CDR3 DNA by itself, 42 bases read in frame from the first base. V is cut by 1 base and J by 7 bases, and the space between the germline ends is 14 bases. The specimen was blood. The chain is encoded by TRBV20-1 joined to TRBJ2-4, with the D gene uncertain. The receptor's source is a woman aged 25 to 45 with Graves' ophthalmopathy. The CDR3 protein: CSARAYVGPNIQYF. Read as DNA, the sequence is TGCAGTGCTAGAGCCTACGTGGGCCCGAACATTCAGTACTTC.